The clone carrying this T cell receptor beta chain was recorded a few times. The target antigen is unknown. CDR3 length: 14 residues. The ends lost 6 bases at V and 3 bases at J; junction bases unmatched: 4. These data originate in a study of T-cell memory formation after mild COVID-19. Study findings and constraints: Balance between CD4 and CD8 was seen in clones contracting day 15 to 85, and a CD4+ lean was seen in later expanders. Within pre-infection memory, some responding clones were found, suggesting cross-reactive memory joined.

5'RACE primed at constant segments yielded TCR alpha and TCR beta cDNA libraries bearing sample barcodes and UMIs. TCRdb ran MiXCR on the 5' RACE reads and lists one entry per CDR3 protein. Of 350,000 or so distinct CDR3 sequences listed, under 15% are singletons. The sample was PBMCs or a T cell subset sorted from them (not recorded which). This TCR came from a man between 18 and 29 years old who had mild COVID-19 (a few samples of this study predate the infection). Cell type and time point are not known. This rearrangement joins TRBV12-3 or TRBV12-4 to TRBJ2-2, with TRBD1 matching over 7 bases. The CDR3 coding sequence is TGTGCCAGCAGCCCGGGACAGTACACCGGGGAGCTGTTTTTT. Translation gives CASSPGQYTGELFF.